A selection of T cell receptor beta chains follows, all from one sample in a study of cytomegalovirus exposure and HLA in healthy donors. Profiling relied on immunoSEQ multiplex PCR, and the TCRdb table lists in-frame clones only, not all of them. The sample contains approximately 130,000 clones, roughly 79% of which appear only once. Sequenced material: PBMCs. These receptors were taken from a man under 40 in good health and CMV-seronegative. CDR3s include the opening cysteine and the closing phenylalanine or tryptophan. Fields, in order: J gene, V gene, clone size, D gene, CDR3 DNA, CDR3 protein. The D gene is left open where the match is weak. The size entry is marked missing in some rows and otherwise reads once, few, many or a size class.

TRBJ2-5 | TRBV7-2 | . | . | TGTGCCAGCATCTCTCCCCCCGGGGGAGCCCAAGAGACCCAGTACTTC | CASISPPGGAQETQYF
TRBJ2-7 | TRBV4-1 | . | . | TGCGCCAGCAGCCAAGACGAGTCGGGGACCTACGAGCAGTACTTC | CASSQDESGTYEQYF
TRBJ2-1 | TRBV30 | . | TRBD2 | TGTGCCTGGAGTCTGGCGGGGAGGGAGTTCTTC | CAWSLAGREFF
TRBJ2-3 | TRBV29-1 | . | . | TGCAGCGTTGAAACAGCTGACCGCGGGTCGGCGGATACGCGGTATTTT | CSVETADRGSADTRYF
TRBJ2-1 | TRBV19 | . | TRBD2 | TGTGCCAGTAGTATAGGTACCGCGGGAGGCTCCACCTACAATGAGCAGTTCTTC | CASSIGTAGGSTYNEQFF
TRBJ2-7 | TRBV4-3 | . | TRBD2 | TGCGCCAGCAGCCAGTCTAGCGGGGGGTCCTACGAGCAGTACTTC | CASSQSSGGSYEQYF
TRBJ2-1 | TRBV9 | . | . | TGTGCCAGCAGCGTAGTGGCGACAGACAATGAGCAGTTCTTC | CASSVVATDNEQFF
TRBJ1-2 | TRBV19 | . | TRBD1 | TGTGCCAGCAGGGGGACGGGCGGCTACACCTTC | CASRGTGGYTF
TRBJ2-7 | TRBV10-3 | . | TRBD1 | TGTGCCATCAGTGAGGGACAGGCCCCTTCGGGGTACGAGCAGTACTTC | CAISEGQAPSGYEQYF
TRBJ1-1 | TRBV7-2 | . | . | TGTGCCAGCAGCCCCGGAGTTGGCACTGAAGCTTTCTTT | CASSPGVGTEAFF
TRBJ2-6 | TRBV18 | . | TRBD1 | TGTGCCAGCTCACCAAGGGGACAGAGCTCTGGGGCCAACGTCCTGACTTTC | CASSPRGQSSGANVLTF
TRBJ2-7 | TRBV4-1 | . | TRBD2 | TGCGCCAGCAGCCAAGCGAGATTAGCGGGGAATTACGAGCAGTACTTC | CASSQARLAGNYEQYF
TRBJ2-2 | TRBV2 | few | TRBD2 | TGTGCCAGCAGGGCTAGCGGGACCGGGGAGCTGTTTTTT | CASRASGTGELFF
TRBJ1-5 | TRBV28 | few | TRBD1 | TGTGCCAGCAGTCAACAGGGGGTTAGCAATCAGCCCCAGCATTTT | CASSQQGVSNQPQHF
TRBJ2-3 | TRBV2 | . | TRBD2 | TGTGCCAGCAGGACTAGCGGTGGGGGAGATACGCAGTATTTT | CASRTSGGGDTQYF
TRBJ2-1 | TRBV28 | . | TRBD2 | TGTGCCAGCAGTTTCATAGCGGGGGGGCCGGCTAATGAGCAGTTCTTC | CASSFIAGGPANEQFF
TRBJ2-5 | TRBV19 | few | . | TGTGCCAGTAGTAAACAGGGGGGGGCCCAAGAGACCCAGTACTTC | CASSKQGGAQETQYF
TRBJ1-5 | TRBV7-2 | . | . | TGTGCCAGCAGTGGAATCGGCTCAGGGATGGAGTCCCAGCATTTT | CASSGIGSGMESQHF
TRBJ1-1 | TRBV29-1 | . | . | TGCAGCTACAGGGTGAGGGGCACTGAAGCTTTCTTT | CSYRVRGTEAFF
TRBJ2-7 | TRBV4-1 | . | TRBD1 | TGCGCCAGCAGCCAAGACCGGGACAGGGAGGTCTACGAGCAGTACTTC | CASSQDRDREVYEQYF
TRBJ1-4 | TRBV6-5 | . | . | TGTGCCAGCAGTTACTCGGGGGCCCTGGTAGGGGAAAAACTGTTTTTT | CASSYSGALVGEKLFF
TRBJ1-2 | TRBV5-5 | few | . | TGTGCCAGCAGCTTCCGCCAGGTCTATGGCTACACCTTC | CASSFRQVYGYTF
TRBJ2-5 | TRBV5-1 | . | TRBD2 | TGCGCCAGCAGCTTAACGGGGACTAGCGGGAGCGAGACCCAGTACTTC | CASSLTGTSGSETQYF
TRBJ2-5 | TRBV5-1 | . | TRBD2 | TGCGCCAGCAGCTTACCATCTAGCGGGCCCCAAGAGACCCAGTACTTC | CASSLPSSGPQETQYF
TRBJ1-6 | TRBV30 | . | TRBD1 | TGTGCCTGGAGGTTACAGGGGATGTATTCACCCCTCCACTTT | CAWRLQGMYSPLHF
TRBJ2-3 | TRBV5-1 | . | TRBD2 | TGCGCCAGCAGCCCCATGAATAGCGGGGCGGGCACAGATACGCAGTATTTT | CASSPMNSGAGTDTQYF